This entry concerns a single TCR beta chain. Authors of the study amplified TCR beta CDR3 regions from RNA transcripts. When the TCR CDR3 underwent first-round RT-PCR, the HTBI primer set was used. Each CDR3 protein gets one entry after TCRdb re-called the multiplex PCR reads with MiXCR. The data show about 260,000 distinct CDR3 sequences, around 20% seen once. The J segment lost 0 bases and the V segment lost 4 bases, leaving 2 bases of the junction unmatched. The CDR3 covers 17 residues. The germline gives CDR1 SGHTS, CDR2 YDEGEE. This sample is drawn from a study of T cells in Graves' hyperthyroidism and ophthalmopathy.

The TCR sequence derives from a man aged 25-45 years with Graves' ophthalmopathy. The genes are TRBV5-8 and TRBJ2-6; the match to TRBD1 covers 12 bases. The sample comprised blood. Here the CDR3 reads CASSMGQGASGANVLTF. Written as DNA, the CDR3 is TGTGCCAGCAGCATGGGACAGGGGGCCTCTGGGGCCAACGTCCTGACTTTC. Full variable domain (outside the CDR3, taken from reference TRBV5-8 and TRBJ2-6): EAGVTQSPTHLIKTRGQQATLRCSPISGHTSVYWYQQALGLGLQFLLWYDEGEERNRGNFPPRFSGRQFPNYSSELNVNALELEDSALYLCASSMGQGASGANVLTFGAGSRLTVL.